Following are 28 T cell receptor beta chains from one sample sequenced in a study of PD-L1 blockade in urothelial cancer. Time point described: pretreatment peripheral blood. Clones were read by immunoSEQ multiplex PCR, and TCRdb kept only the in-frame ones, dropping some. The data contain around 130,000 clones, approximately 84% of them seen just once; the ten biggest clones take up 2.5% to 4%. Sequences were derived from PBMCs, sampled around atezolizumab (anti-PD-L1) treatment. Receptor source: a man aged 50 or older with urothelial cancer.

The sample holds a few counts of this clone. CDR3 DNA: TGTGCCAGCAGTTCCATCTTACAGGGCGCACCCCTCCACTTT. It encodes CASSSILQGAPLHF. The rearrangement links TRBV28 to TRBJ1-6, with D tentatively TRBD1 (6 bases). V lost 4 bases and J lost 11, with 15 bases in between. This CDR3 is built from 14 residues. Germline values: CDR1 MDHEN, CDR2 SYDVKM.

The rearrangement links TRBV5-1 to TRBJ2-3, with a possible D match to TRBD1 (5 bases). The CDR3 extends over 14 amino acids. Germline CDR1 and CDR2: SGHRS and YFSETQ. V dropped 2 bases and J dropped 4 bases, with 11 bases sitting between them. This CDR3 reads CASSFQGEADTQYF. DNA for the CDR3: TGCGCCAGCAGCTTCCAGGGTGAGGCAGATACGCAGTATTTT.

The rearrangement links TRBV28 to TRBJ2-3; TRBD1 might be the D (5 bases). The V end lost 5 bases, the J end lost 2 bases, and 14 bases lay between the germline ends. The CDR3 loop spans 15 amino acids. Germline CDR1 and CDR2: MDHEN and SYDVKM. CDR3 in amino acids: CASSLEDTTTDTQYF. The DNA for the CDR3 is TGTGCCAGCAGTCTAGAGGACACGACCACAGATACGCAGTATTTT.

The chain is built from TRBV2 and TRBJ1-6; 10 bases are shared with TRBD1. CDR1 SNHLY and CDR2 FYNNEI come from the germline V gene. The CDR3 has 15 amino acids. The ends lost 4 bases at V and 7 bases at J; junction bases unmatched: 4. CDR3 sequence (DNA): TGTGCCAGCAGTGTATCGGGACAGGGGAATTCACCCCTCCACTTT. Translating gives CASSVSGQGNSPLHF.

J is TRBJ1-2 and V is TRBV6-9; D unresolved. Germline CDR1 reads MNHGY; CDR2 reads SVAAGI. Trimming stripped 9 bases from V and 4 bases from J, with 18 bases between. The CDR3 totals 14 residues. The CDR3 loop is CARLPRRRGYGYTF. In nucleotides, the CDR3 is TGTGCCAGACTCCCCCGGCGCCGGGGCTATGGCTACACCTTC.

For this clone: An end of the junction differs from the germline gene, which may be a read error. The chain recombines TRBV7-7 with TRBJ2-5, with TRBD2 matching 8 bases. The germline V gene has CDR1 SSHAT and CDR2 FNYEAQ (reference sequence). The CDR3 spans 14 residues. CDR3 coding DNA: TGTGCTAGCAGCTTAGGGCTAGCGGGAGAGACCCAGTACTTC. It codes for CASSLGLAGETQYF.

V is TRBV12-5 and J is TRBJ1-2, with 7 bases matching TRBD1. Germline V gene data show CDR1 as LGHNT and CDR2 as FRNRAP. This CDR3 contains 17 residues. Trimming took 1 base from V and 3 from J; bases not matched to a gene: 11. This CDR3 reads CASGLATDRVSYYGYTF. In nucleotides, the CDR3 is TGTGCTAGTGGTTTGGCCACCGACAGGGTCTCTTACTATGGCTACACCTTC.

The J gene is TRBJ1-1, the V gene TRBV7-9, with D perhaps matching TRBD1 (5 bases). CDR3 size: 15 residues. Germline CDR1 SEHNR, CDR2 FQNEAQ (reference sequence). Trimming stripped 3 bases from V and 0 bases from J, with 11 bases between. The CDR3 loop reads CASSLSGGVNTEAFF. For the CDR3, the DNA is TGTGCCAGCAGCTTGTCCGGGGGGGTGAACACTGAAGCTTTCTTT.

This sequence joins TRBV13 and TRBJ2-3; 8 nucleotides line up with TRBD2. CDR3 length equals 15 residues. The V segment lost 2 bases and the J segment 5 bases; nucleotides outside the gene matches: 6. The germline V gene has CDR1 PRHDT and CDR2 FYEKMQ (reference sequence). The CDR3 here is CASSLNGRAIDTQYF. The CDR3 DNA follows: TGTGCCAGCAGCTTAAACGGGAGGGCCATAGATACGCAGTATTTT.

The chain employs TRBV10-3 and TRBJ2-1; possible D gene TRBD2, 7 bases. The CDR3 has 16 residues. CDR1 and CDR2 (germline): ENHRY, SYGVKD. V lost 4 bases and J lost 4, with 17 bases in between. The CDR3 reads CAISGVGAGAYNEQFF. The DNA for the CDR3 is TGTGCCATCAGTGGGGTGGGGGCGGGAGCATACAATGAGCAGTTCTTC.

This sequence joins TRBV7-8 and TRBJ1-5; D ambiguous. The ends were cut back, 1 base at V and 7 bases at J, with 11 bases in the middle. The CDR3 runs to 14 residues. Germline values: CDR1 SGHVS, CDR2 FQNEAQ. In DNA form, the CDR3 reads TGTGCCAGCAGCTTAGAACGTTCTAGGCAGCCCCAGCATTTT. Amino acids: CASSLERSRQPQHF. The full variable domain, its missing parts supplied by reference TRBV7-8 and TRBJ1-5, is GAGVSQSPRYKVAKRGQDVALRCDPISGHVSLFWYQQALGQGPEFLTYFQNEAQLDKSGLPSDRFFAERPEGSVSTLKIQRTQQEDSAVYLCASSLERSRQPQHFGDGTRLSIL.

CDR3 DNA: TGCGCCAGCAGCCTCCGCAGATCTGGTGAAGCTTTCTTT. Protein product: CASSLRRSGEAFF. The V and J genes are TRBV4-1 and TRBJ1-1; no definite D call. Trimming took off 4 bases at V and 7 bases at J, with 13 bases between the two ends. The CDR3 consists of 13 residues. CDR1 and CDR2 (germline): MGHRA, YSYEKL.

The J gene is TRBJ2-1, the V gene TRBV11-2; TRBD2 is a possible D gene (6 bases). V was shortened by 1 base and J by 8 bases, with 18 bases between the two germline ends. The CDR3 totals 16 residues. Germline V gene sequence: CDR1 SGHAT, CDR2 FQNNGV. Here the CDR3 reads CASSLGAGPGRDEQFF. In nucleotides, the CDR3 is TGTGCCAGCAGCTTAGGGGCGGGACCGGGTAGAGATGAGCAGTTCTTC.

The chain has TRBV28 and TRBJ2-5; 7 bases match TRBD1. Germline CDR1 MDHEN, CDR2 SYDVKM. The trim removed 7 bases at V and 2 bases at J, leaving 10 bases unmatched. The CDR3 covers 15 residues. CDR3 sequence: CASTRPTGLQETQYF. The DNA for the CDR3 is TGTGCCAGCACCCGACCGACAGGGTTGCAAGAGACCCAGTACTTC.

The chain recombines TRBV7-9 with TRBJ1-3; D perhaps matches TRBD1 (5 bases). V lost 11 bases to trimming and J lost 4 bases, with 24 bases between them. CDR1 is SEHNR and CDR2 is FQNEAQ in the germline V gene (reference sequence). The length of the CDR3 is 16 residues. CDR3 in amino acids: CALGTGKRGIGNTIYF. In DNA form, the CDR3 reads TGTGCCCTCGGGACTGGGAAACGCGGAATAGGAAACACCATATATTTT.

This CDR3 is CASSITSGFTSTDTQYF. CDR3 nucleotides: TGTGCCAGCAGCATTACTAGCGGGTTTACTAGCACAGATACGCAGTATTTT. The chain links TRBV7-2 to TRBJ2-3, with TRBD2 matching 9 bases. CDR1 and CDR2 from the germline V gene are SGHTA and FQGNSA. The CDR3 has 17 residues. The J segment lost 0 bases and the V segment lost 5 bases, leaving 9 bases of the junction unmatched.

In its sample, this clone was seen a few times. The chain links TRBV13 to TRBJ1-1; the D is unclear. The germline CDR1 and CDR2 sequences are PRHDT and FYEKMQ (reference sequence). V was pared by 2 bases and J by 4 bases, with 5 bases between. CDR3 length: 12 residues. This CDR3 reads CASSLSRTEAFF. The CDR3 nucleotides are TGTGCCAGCAGCTTATCGCGCACTGAAGCTTTCTTT.

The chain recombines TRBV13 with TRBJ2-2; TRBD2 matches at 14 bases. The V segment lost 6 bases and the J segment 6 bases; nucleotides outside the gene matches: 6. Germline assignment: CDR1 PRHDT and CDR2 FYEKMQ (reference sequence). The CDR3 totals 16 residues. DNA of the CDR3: TGTGCCAGCAGGGAGGGACTAGCGGGAGTCTCCGGGGAGCTGTTTTTT. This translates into CASREGLAGVSGELFF.

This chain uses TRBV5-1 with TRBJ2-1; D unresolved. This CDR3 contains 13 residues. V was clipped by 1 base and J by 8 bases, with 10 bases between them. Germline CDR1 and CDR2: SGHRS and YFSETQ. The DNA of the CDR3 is TGCGCCAGCAGCTTGTCTAGTCGTGATGAGCAGTTCTTC. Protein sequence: CASSLSSRDEQFF.

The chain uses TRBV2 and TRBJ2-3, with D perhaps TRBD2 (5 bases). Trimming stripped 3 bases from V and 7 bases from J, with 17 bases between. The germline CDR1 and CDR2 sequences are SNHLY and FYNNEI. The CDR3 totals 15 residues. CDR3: CASSDLPGFANTQYF. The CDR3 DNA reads TGTGCCAGCAGTGACCTCCCGGGGTTTGCCAATACGCAGTATTTT.

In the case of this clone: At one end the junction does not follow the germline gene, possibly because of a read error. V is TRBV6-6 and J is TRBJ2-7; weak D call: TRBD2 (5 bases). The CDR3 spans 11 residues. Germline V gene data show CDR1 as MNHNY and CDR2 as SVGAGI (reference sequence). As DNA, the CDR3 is TGTGCCAGCAGCTACTTAGGAGGGCAGTACTTC. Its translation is CASSYLGGQYF.

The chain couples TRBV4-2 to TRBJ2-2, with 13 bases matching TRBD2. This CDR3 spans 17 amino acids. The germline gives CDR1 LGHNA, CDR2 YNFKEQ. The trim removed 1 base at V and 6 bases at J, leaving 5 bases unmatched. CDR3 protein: CASSQGTSGSIAGELFF. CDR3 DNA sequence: TGTGCCAGCAGCCAAGGGACTAGCGGGAGTATCGCCGGGGAGCTGTTTTTT.

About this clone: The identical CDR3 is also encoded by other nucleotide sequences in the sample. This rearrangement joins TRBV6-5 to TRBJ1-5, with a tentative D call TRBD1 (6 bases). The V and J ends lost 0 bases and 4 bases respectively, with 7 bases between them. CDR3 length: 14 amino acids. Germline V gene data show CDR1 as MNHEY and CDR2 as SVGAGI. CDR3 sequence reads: CASSYSRGNQPQHF. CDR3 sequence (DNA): TGTGCCAGCAGTTACTCAAGGGGGAATCAGCCCCAGCATTTT.

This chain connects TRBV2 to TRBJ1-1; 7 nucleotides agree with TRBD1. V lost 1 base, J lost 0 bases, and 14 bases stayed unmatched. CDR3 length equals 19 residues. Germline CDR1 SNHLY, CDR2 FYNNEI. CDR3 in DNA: TGTGCCAGCAGTGAAGGGAGCTACTCCGGAAGGGGGCTGAACACTGAAGCTTTCTTT. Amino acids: CASSEGSYSGRGLNTEAFF.

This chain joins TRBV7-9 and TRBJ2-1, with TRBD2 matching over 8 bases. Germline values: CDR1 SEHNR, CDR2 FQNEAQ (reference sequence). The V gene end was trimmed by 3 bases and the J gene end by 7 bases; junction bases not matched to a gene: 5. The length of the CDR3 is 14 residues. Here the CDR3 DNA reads TGTGCCAGCAGCTTGGCGGGAGGTTCTAATGAGCAGTTCTTC. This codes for CASSLAGGSNEQFF.

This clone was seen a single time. CDR3 DNA sequence: TGTGCCAGCAGCTTAATCCCAGGCGAGACCCAGTACTTC. Encoded protein: CASSLIPGETQYF. The chain has TRBV7-9 and TRBJ2-5; D remains ambiguous. This CDR3 region has 13 residues. The V end lost 2 bases, the J end lost 5 bases, and 9 bases lay between the germline ends. CDR1 is SEHNR, CDR2 FQNEAQ, per germline (reference sequence).

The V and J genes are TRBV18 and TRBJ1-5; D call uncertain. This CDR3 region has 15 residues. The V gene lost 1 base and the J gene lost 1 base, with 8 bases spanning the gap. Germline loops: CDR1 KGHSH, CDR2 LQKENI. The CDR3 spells CASSPQGGSNQPQHF. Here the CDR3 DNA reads TGTGCCAGCTCACCACAGGGCGGGAGCAATCAGCCCCAGCATTTT.

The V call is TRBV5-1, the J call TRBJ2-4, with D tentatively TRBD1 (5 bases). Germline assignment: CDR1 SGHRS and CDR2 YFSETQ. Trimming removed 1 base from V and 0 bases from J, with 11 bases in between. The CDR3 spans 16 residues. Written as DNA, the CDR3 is TGCGCCAGCAGCTTGATGACAGACCTAGCCAAAAACATTCAGTACTTC. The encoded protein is CASSLMTDLAKNIQYF.